A single sample is the source of the 9 T cell receptor beta chains below, sequenced in a study of OX40 agonist ivuxolimab in advanced cancers. Produced via immunoSEQ multiplex PCR; TCRdb's table is partial and in-frame only. The sample shows fewer than 85,000 clones, approximately 82% of them seen only once. The sample was CD4+ or CD8+ T cells sorted from blood, taken in a trial of the OX40 agonist ivuxolimab. The source is an adult with an advanced solid tumor such as melanoma, head and neck, liver or kidney cancer.

The chain is built from TRBV27 and TRBJ1-4; TRBD1 aligns across 7 bases. Germline V gene lookup returns CDR1 MNHEY and CDR2 SMNVEV (reference sequence). V lost 4 bases and J lost 8; bases outside the gene matches: 10. The CDR3 has 15 amino acids. Here the CDR3 DNA reads TGTGCCAGCAGTTCAACAGGGGAGAGGAGAGAAAAACTGTTTTTT. It is translated as CASSSTGERREKLFF.

The chain links TRBV14 to TRBJ2-7; TRBD2 matches 8 bases. CDR1 is SGHDN and CDR2 is FVKESK in the germline V gene. With 4 bases clipped from V and 3 bases from J, the junction kept 14 bases outside the gene matches. The CDR3 is made up of 17 amino acids. The CDR3 spells CASSPLSGSGGNYEQYF. DNA of the CDR3: TGTGCCAGCAGCCCACTCTCTGGGAGCGGGGGTAACTACGAGCAGTACTTC.

The chain has TRBV7-2 and TRBJ2-3, with D unclear. Germline lookup yields CDR1 SGHTA and CDR2 FQGNSA. The V end lost 1 base, the J end lost 11 bases, and 13 bases lay between the germline ends. The CDR3 length is 13 residues. DNA for the CDR3: TGTGCCAGCAGCTTAGAGGTCAGAGCTATGCAGTATTTT. Its translation is CASSLEVRAMQYF.

This clone was recorded a few times. The rearrangement joins TRBV11-2 to TRBJ1-1; tentative D call: TRBD1 (5 bases). Germline values: CDR1 SGHAT, CDR2 FQNNGV. This CDR3 region has 14 residues. Trimming removed 0 bases at V and 5 bases at J, with 10 bases between. The CDR3, as DNA: TGTGCCAGCAGCTTAGATCGGAGGGGAACTGAAGCTTTCTTT. This sequence encodes CASSLDRRGTEAFF.

The chain carries TRBV4-1 and TRBJ2-7; 9 bases fit TRBD1. Losses at the gene ends were 3 bases for V and 6 bases for J; bases not matched to a gene: 9. CDR1 MGHRA and CDR2 YSYEKL come from the germline V gene. This CDR3 has 15 residues. The CDR3 DNA reads as TGCGCCAGCAGCCATGGGGACAGGGAAGTCCCCGAGCAGTACTTC. It codes for CASSHGDREVPEQYF.

This clone was counted only a few times. The genes are TRBV6-5 and TRBJ2-3; D is perhaps TRBD2 (6 bases). Germline CDR1 and CDR2: MNHEY and SVGAGI. This CDR3 is 16 amino acids long. Trimming left V 4 bases short and J 0 bases short, with 14 bases between. The CDR3 DNA is TGTGCCAGCAGTTCCGGAACAGCGGGCAGCACAGATACGCAGTATTTT. The encoded protein is CASSSGTAGSTDTQYF.

The chain has TRBV4-2 and TRBJ2-1; possibly TRBD2 for D (5 bases). The germline gives CDR1 LGHNA, CDR2 YNFKEQ. The V gene lost 0 bases and the J gene lost 0 bases, with 12 bases spanning the gap. The CDR3 sequence is 17 residues long. The CDR3 DNA reads as TGTGCCAGCAGCCAAGAGCCCGGTGGGAGCTCCTACAATGAGCAGTTCTTC. This gives the protein CASSQEPGGSSYNEQFF.

A single count supports this clone. The rearrangement joins TRBV6-5 to TRBJ2-7, with D perhaps matching TRBD1 or TRBD2 (5 bases each). The CDR3 consists of 13 residues. The germline V and J ends were trimmed by 4 bases and 1 base, with 8 bases remaining between them. CDR1 MNHEY and CDR2 SVGAGI come from the germline V gene. CDR3 protein: CASSSGRSYEQYF. DNA for the CDR3: TGTGCCAGCAGTTCGGGACGGTCCTACGAGCAGTACTTC.

Remarks on this clone: One end of the junction fails to match germline, which may point to a read error. This chain uses TRBV7-9 with TRBJ1-1; no clear D. CDR1 and CDR2 from the germline V gene are SEHNR and FQNEAQ (reference sequence). The length of the CDR3 is 11 residues. Written as DNA, the CDR3 is TGTGCCAGCAGCCCGACTCCTGAGGCTTTCTTT. It translates to CASSPTPEAFF. Variable domain in full (rest from reference TRBV7-9 and TRBJ1-1): DTGVSQNPRHKITKRGQNVTFRCDPISEHNRLYWYRQTLGQGPEFLTYFQNEAQLEKSRLLSDRFSAERPKGSFSTLEIQRTEQGDSAMYLCASSPTPEAFFGQGTRLTVV.